A single sample gave rise to the 20 T cell receptor beta chains below, sequenced in a study of blood T cells in healthy people across ages. Using a J-beta primer mix together with a sample-barcoded 5' primer, a second PCR was run for about 6 to 11 cycles. TCRdb re-called the 5' RACE reads with MiXCR, one entry per CDR3 protein. Among 1.5 million or so distinct CDR3 sequences listed, 35% to 45% were seen once. The sequenced sample consisted of blood. The receptors shown here come from a woman between 18 and 29 years old in good health.

In nucleotides, the CDR3 is TGTGCCAGCAGCTTATTGGGGGATAGCACAGATACGCAGTATTTT. Amino acids: CASSLLGDSTDTQYF. The gene calls are TRBV7-2 and TRBJ2-3; D possibly uses TRBD1 or TRBD2 (5 bases each). This CDR3 region has 15 residues. Trimming took off 2 bases at V and 0 bases at J, with 9 bases between the two ends. Germline V gives CDR1 SGHTA, CDR2 FQGNSA. The variable domain in full, completed from reference TRBV7-2 and TRBJ2-3, reads GAGVSQSPSNKVTEKGKDVELRCDPISGHTALYWYRQSLGQGLEFLIYFQGNSAPDKSGLPSDRFSAERTGGSVSTLTIQRTQQEDSAVYLCASSLLGDSTDTQYFGPGTRLTVL.

For the CDR3, the DNA is TGTGCCAGCTGCCCGCAGCCGGGACAGGGTCATCGGGGCTACACCTTC. Translated, it gives CASCPQPGQGHRGYTF. The rearrangement uses TRBV12-3 or TRBV12-4 and TRBJ1-2, with 9 bases lining up with TRBD1. With V trimmed by 8 bases and J by 8 bases, 18 bases remained unmatched. CDR3 size: 16 residues.

This clonotype has just a few counts. V is TRBV29-1 and J is TRBJ2-7; the D gene is possibly TRBD2 (6 bases). Germline values: CDR1 SQVTM, CDR2 ANQGSEA. CDR3 length: 13 residues. The V end lost 3 bases, the J end lost 1 base, and 10 bases lay between the germline ends. The DNA for the CDR3 is TGCAGCGTTGACGCCGCGGGATCCTACGAGCAGTACTTC. Protein product: CSVDAAGSYEQYF.

This chain joins TRBV2 and TRBJ2-4, with D uncertain. Trimming removed 6 bases from V and 0 bases from J, with 9 bases in between. The CDR3 runs to 14 residues. CDR1 SNHLY and CDR2 FYNNEI come from the germline V gene. The CDR3 nucleotides read TGTGCCAGCAGACAGAGTCTAGCCAAAAACATTCAGTACTTC. This codes for CASRQSLAKNIQYF.

V gene TRBV20-1 combines with J gene TRBJ2-2; 9 bases agree with TRBD2. CDR3 length: 17 residues. The V segment lost 1 base and the J segment 1 base; nucleotides outside the gene matches: 7. The germline V gene has CDR1 DFQATT and CDR2 SNEGSKA (reference sequence). CDR3 amino acids: CSARVVAGEENTGELFF. The CDR3 region has the DNA TGCAGTGCTAGAGTTGTAGCGGGGGAGGAGAACACCGGGGAGCTGTTTTTT.

This clonotype was found a few times. The gene calls are TRBV5-1 and TRBJ2-5; tentative D call: TRBD1 (6 bases). The J call is in doubt because the DNA end fits TRBJ2-7 better. From germline, CDR1 is SGHRS and CDR2 YFSETQ. This CDR3 spans 15 amino acids. CDR3 bases: TGCGCCAGCAGCTTGGCCCAGGGGTTGTATGACGAGCAGTACTTC. Its protein product is CASSLAQGLYDEQYF.

The rearrangement joins TRBV2 to TRBJ2-2; D unresolved. Per the germline V gene, CDR1 is SNHLY and CDR2 is FYNNEI. The germline V and J ends were trimmed by 9 bases and 5 bases, with 10 bases remaining between them. The CDR3 covers 12 residues. CDR3 protein: CARRPATGELFF. CDR3 nucleotides: TGTGCCAGACGCCCGGCAACCGGGGAGCTGTTTTTT.

This rearrangement joins TRBV4-2 to TRBJ2-5; 8 bases are a match to TRBD2. CDR3 size: 18 residues. From germline, CDR1 is LGHNA and CDR2 YNFKEQ. V was clipped by 1 base and J by 11 bases; unmatched bases: 21. CDR3 protein: CASSQGLGRAALSYQQYF. The CDR3 nucleotides read TGTGCCAGCAGCCAAGGGCTCGGGAGGGCCGCGTTGTCCTACCAGCAGTACTTC.

This clonotype was detected a few times. CDR3: CASSFGTGPFNEQFF. In DNA, the CDR3 is TGTGCCAGCAGCTTCGGGACAGGGCCGTTCAATGAGCAGTTCTTC. The V gene is TRBV7-2, the J gene TRBJ2-1; TRBD1 matches at 9 bases. V gave up 3 bases and J gave up 6 bases; unmatched junction bases: 6. Germline CDR1 SGHTA, CDR2 FQGNSA. There are 15 residues in the CDR3. The whole variable domain, remainder taken from reference TRBV7-2 and TRBJ2-1, is GAGVSQSPSNKVTEKGKDVELRCDPISGHTALYWYRQSLGQGLEFLIYFQGNSAPDKSGLPSDRFSAERTGGSVSTLTIQRTQQEDSAVYLCASSFGTGPFNEQFFGPGTRLTVL.

This chain joins TRBV7-9 and TRBJ2-3; 8 positions match TRBD2. This CDR3 spans 15 amino acids. From germline, CDR1 is SEHNR and CDR2 FQNEAQ (reference sequence). Unmatched junction bases numbered 10, after V lost 5 bases and J lost 6 bases. CDR3 nucleotide sequence: TGTGCCAGCAGCGCCACTAGCGGAAGTTTGGATACGCAGTATTTT. Translated, it gives CASSATSGSLDTQYF.

The rearrangement joins TRBV6-2 or TRBV6-3 to TRBJ1-5; D unresolved. V dropped 8 bases and J dropped 2 bases, with 10 bases sitting between them. The V gene's germline CDR1 is MNHEY and CDR2 SVGEGT. The CDR3 sequence is 13 residues long. DNA for the CDR3: TGTGCCAGCTGTGATCCTGGCAATCAGCCCCAGCATTTT. Protein sequence: CASCDPGNQPQHF.

This clonotype was picked up a small number of times. The rearrangement joins TRBV6-1 to TRBJ1-1; D unclear. V gave up 0 bases and J gave up 0 bases, with 5 bases separating them. This CDR3 has 14 amino acids. CDR1 MNHNS and CDR2 SASEGT come from the germline V gene. CDR3 residues: CASSEAGMNTEAFF. The CDR3 region has the DNA TGTGCCAGCAGTGAAGCTGGGATGAACACTGAAGCTTTCTTT.

The genes are TRBV6-1 and TRBJ2-1; TRBD1 agrees at 9 bases. Trimming took 0 bases from V and 14 from J; bases not matched to a gene: 5. CDR1 MNHNS and CDR2 SASEGT come from the germline V gene. This CDR3 has 13 amino acids. Here the CDR3 reads CASSEARGTGKFF. CDR3 bases: TGTGCCAGCAGTGAAGCGCGGGGGACAGGGAAGTTCTTC.

The chain joins TRBV15 to TRBJ2-4; 14 bases align to TRBD2. Germline V gene sequence: CDR1 LNHNV, CDR2 YYDKDF (reference sequence). Losses at the gene ends were 5 bases for V and 1 base for J; bases not matched to a gene: 13. The CDR3 is 20 amino acids. The CDR3 DNA reads as TGTGCCACCAGCCGGGGACTAGCGGGAGATAGTAAAAAGGCCAAAAACATTCAGTACTTC. Residues: CATSRGLAGDSKKAKNIQYF. Supplemented by reference TRBV15 and TRBJ2-4, the full variable domain reads DAMVIQNPRYQVTQFGKPVTLSCSQTLNHNVMYWYQQKSSQAPKLLFHYYDKDFNNEADTPDNFQSRRPNTSFCFLDIRSPGLGDTAMYLCATSRGLAGDSKKAKNIQYFGAGTRLSVL.

CDR3: CAITGTDNSPLHF. The CDR3 DNA reads TGTGCCATTACCGGGACGGATAATTCACCCCTCCACTTT. V usage is TRBV10-3 and J usage is TRBJ1-6, with D possibly matching TRBD1 (5 bases). Looked up from germline, CDR1 is ENHRY and CDR2 is SYGVKD. Trimming removed 9 bases at V and 5 bases at J, with 11 bases between. This CDR3 has 13 amino acids.

The V gene is TRBV7-2, the J gene TRBJ2-5; unclear D gene. The CDR3 has 14 residues. CDR1 and CDR2 from the germline V gene are SGHTA and FQGNSA. Trimming shortened V by 2 bases and J by 5 bases, and 12 bases separated the two germline ends. The CDR3 nucleotides are TGTGCCAGCAGCTTACAGCCAAGTGGGGAGACCCAGTACTTC. This sequence encodes CASSLQPSGETQYF.

The chain carries TRBV4-1 and TRBJ1-1, with D maybe TRBD1 (5 bases). V was pared by 0 bases and J by 5 bases, with 10 bases between. This CDR3 is 14 amino acids long. In germline, CDR1 is MGHRA, CDR2 YSYEKL. CDR3 sequence (DNA): TGCGCCAGCAGCCAAGATCACAGGCAGACTGAAGCTTTCTTT. Encoded protein: CASSQDHRQTEAFF.

The chain carries TRBV2 and TRBJ1-4, with TRBD1 matching over 11 bases. Germline loops: CDR1 SNHLY, CDR2 FYNNEI. Losses at the gene ends were 7 bases for V and 7 bases for J; bases not matched to a gene: 14. The CDR3 totals 17 residues. CDR3 DNA sequence: TGTGCCAGCACCCTAAGGGGACAGGGGGTCGCTATTGAAAAACTGTTTTTT. This gives the protein CASTLRGQGVAIEKLFF.

The CDR3 is CASSRQGALEKLFF. The CDR3 DNA reads as TGTGCCAGCAGCCGACAGGGGGCGTTGGAAAAACTGTTTTTT. The gene calls are TRBV27 and TRBJ1-4; 10 bases align to TRBD1. The junction had 6 bases not matched to a gene; V was cut back by 6 bases and J by 8 bases. This CDR3 spans 14 amino acids. CDR1 is MNHEY and CDR2 is SMNVEV in the germline V gene (reference sequence).

This rearrangement joins TRBV2 to TRBJ2-3; TRBD2 matches 11 bases. The CDR3 consists of 18 residues. V lost 10 bases to trimming and J lost 5 bases; unmatched junction nucleotides: 20. Germline V gene data show CDR1 as SNHLY and CDR2 as FYNNEI. The CDR3 loop reads CAIHLKNSGRALGDTQYF. In nucleotides, the CDR3 is TGTGCCATCCACCTTAAGAATAGCGGGAGGGCCCTCGGAGATACGCAGTATTTT.